This T cell receptor beta chain was identified during a study of shared clonotypes between healthy human individuals. The V and J ends lost 4 bases and 3 bases, in that order; junction bases with no gene match: 6. Germline lookup yields CDR1 SGHDT and CDR2 YYEEEE. The CDR3 totals 14 residues. Adult donors, all healthy and HIV-negative, had no recent acute infections or vaccinations. CD4+ cell separation produced CD45RA+ naive and CD45RA-negative memory subsets. TCRdb's table, derived via immunoSEQ multiplex PCR, lists solely in-frame clones and lacks some. The sample lists over a million clones; around 74% were seen once.

Material for sequencing was memory CD4+ T cells sorted from blood. Subset here: CD45RA-negative fraction. This chain joins TRBV5-6 and TRBJ1-2; 7 nucleotides agree with TRBD1. This receptor was identified in a young man in good health. Written as DNA, the CDR3 is TGTGCCAGCAGCCCGACAGGGACGGACTATGGCTACACCTTC. Translating it yields CASSPTGTDYGYTF.